These 16 T cell receptor beta chains came from one sample sequenced in a study of T cells after yellow fever vaccination. Via MiXCR, TCRdb re-called the 5' RACE reads, giving one row per CDR3 protein. This sample has a few hundred thousand distinct CDR3 sequences; 7.5% to 9% occur once, and the top ten carry about a sixth. The starting material was PBMCs, obtained on the day of the first yellow fever vaccination. The receptors here all came from a young man who received the YFV17D yellow fever vaccine.

This chain links TRBV28 with TRBJ1-4; TRBD1 is a possible D gene (5 bases). Germline assignment: CDR1 MDHEN and CDR2 SYDVKM. The V gene lost 6 bases and the J gene lost 7 bases, with 15 bases spanning the gap. This CDR3 spans 14 amino acids. CDR3 in DNA: TGTGCCAGCAGGCGGCGGACACGAAGTGAAAAACTGTTTTTT. Translating gives CASRRRTRSEKLFF.

This clonotype has more than one count but fewer than ten. This chain joins TRBV29-1 and TRBJ2-5, with 9 bases identical to TRBD1. V dropped 6 bases and J dropped 5; count of bases not matched to a gene: 10. Germline CDR1 SQVTM, CDR2 ANQGSEA. This CDR3 is built from 14 residues. In DNA, the CDR3 is TGCAGCGTAGCTACCGGGACAGGGCGGGAGACCCAGTACTTC. It is translated as CSVATGTGRETQYF.

This clonotype occurred once. The chain combines TRBV4-1 with TRBJ1-4; D uncertain. V was clipped by 3 bases and J by 0 bases, with 8 bases between them. This CDR3 is 15 amino acids long. The germline V gene encodes CDR1 MGHRA and CDR2 YSYEKL. CDR3 region: CASSQAATTNEKLFF. Here the CDR3 DNA reads TGCGCCAGCAGCCAGGCCGCCACAACTAATGAAAAACTGTTTTTT.

This clonotype was counted between two and nine times. The chain uses TRBV2 and TRBJ2-3; 7 positions match TRBD2. In germline, CDR1 is SNHLY, CDR2 FYNNEI. V lost 4 bases to trimming and J lost 8 bases; unmatched junction nucleotides: 6. CDR3 length: 13 amino acids. CDR3 coding DNA: TGTGCCAGCAGTGTCGGGACTACGGGTACGCAGTATTTT. This translates into CASSVGTTGTQYF.

This clonotype was seen repeatedly, ten times or more. V gene TRBV12-3 or TRBV12-4 combines with J gene TRBJ2-1; 10 bases are a match to TRBD2. There are 16 residues in the CDR3. V dropped 4 bases and J dropped 3; count of bases not matched to a gene: 6. CDR3 sequence (DNA): TGTGCCAGCAGTTGGCTAGCGGGGGTCCGCTACAATGAGCAGTTCTTC. This translates into CASSWLAGVRYNEQFF.

This clonotype appeared a few times. The chain joins TRBV5-8 to TRBJ2-3; D is unresolved. In germline, CDR1 is SGHTS, CDR2 YDEGEE. The V gene lost 3 bases and the J gene lost 6 bases, with 14 bases spanning the gap. This CDR3 region has 14 residues. The chain's CDR3 is CASSYGLMSDTQYF. In nucleotides, the CDR3 is TGTGCCAGCAGCTATGGCCTCATGAGTGATACGCAGTATTTT.

This clonotype was seen many times. The chain has TRBV12-3 or TRBV12-4 and TRBJ2-5, with D perhaps TRBD1 (6 bases). This CDR3 has 14 residues. With 4 bases removed from V and 4 bases from J, the gap between germline ends came to 13 bases. CDR3 DNA sequence: TGTGCCAGCAGTTCTCCAGGGGTCCGAGAGACCCAGTACTTC. Residues: CASSSPGVRETQYF.

The genes are TRBV7-2 and TRBJ1-5; tentatively, D is TRBD1 (5 bases). The CDR3 spans 15 residues. V was clipped by 5 bases and J by 6 bases, with 17 bases between them. CDR1 and CDR2 (germline): SGHTA, FQGNSA. This CDR3 is CASSQRQGEAQPQHF. CDR3 sequence (DNA): TGTGCCAGCAGCCAGAGGCAGGGAGAGGCTCAGCCCCAGCATTTT.

This clonotype was observed a handful of times. V usage is TRBV7-6 and J usage is TRBJ2-2; 13 bases agree with TRBD2. Germline V gene data show CDR1 as SGHVS and CDR2 as FNYEAQ. The CDR3 sequence is 16 residues long. Unmatched junction bases numbered 5, after V lost 4 bases and J lost 6 bases. As DNA, the CDR3 is TGTGCCAGCAGCTCTCTACTAGCGGGGGGGCCCGGGGAGCTGTTTTTT. Translation gives CASSSLLAGGPGELFF.

There are many counts of this clonotype. CDR3 amino acids: CASRGRGDSPLHF. The CDR3 DNA reads as TGTGCCAGCCGCGGGCGGGGGGACTCACCCCTCCACTTT. J is TRBJ1-6 and V is TRBV19; D is perhaps TRBD1 (5 bases). The CDR3 runs 13 residues. Germline values: CDR1 LNHDA, CDR2 SQIVND (reference sequence). Trimming took off 9 bases at V and 10 bases at J, with 16 bases between the two ends.

This clonotype has at least ten counts. The CDR3, as DNA: TGCGCCAGCAGCCAGGTGTCCGGGACTGGGGCCAACGTCCTGACTTTC. Protein sequence: CASSQVSGTGANVLTF. V gene TRBV4-3 combines with J gene TRBJ2-6, with TRBD2 as a possible D gene (5 bases). Germline V gives CDR1 LGHNA, CDR2 YSLEER. Deletions cut 3 bases from V and 2 bases from J, with 11 bases between. This CDR3 region has 16 residues.

The sample holds a few counts of this clonotype. The genes are TRBV6-1 and TRBJ2-5, with 8 bases that match TRBD2. Germline V lookup: CDR1 MNHNS, CDR2 SASEGT. The CDR3 contains 15 residues. J gave up 1 base and V 6 bases, and 7 bases lay outside the gene matches. As DNA, the CDR3 is TGTGCCAGCAGGAAAGCGGGGGAAACCCAAGAGACCCAGTACTTC. This gives the protein CASRKAGETQETQYF.

This chain links TRBV27 with TRBJ1-5; 7 positions agree with TRBD1. Per the germline V gene, CDR1 is MNHEY and CDR2 is SMNVEV (reference sequence). J gave up 7 bases and V 5 bases, and 8 bases lay outside the gene matches. The CDR3 is made up of 14 amino acids. The CDR3 bases are TGTGCCAGCAGTACGGGACAGATGGGGCAGCCCCAGCATTTT. This gives the protein CASSTGQMGQPQHF.

The sample holds many counts of this clonotype. The J gene is TRBJ2-1, the V gene TRBV12-3 or TRBV12-4; tentatively, D is TRBD1 (6 bases). The CDR3 has 16 residues. Trimming cost V 6 bases and J 5 bases, with 20 bases left between them. CDR3 sequence reads: CASSLPLDRTNNEQFF. The CDR3 region has the DNA TGTGCCAGCAGCCTCCCCCTTGACAGGACCAACAATGAGCAGTTCTTC.

The CDR3 bases are TGCGCCAGCAGCCAAGCCGCCCCTGGTCGACCTAACACTGAAGCTTTCTTT. This codes for CASSQAAPGRPNTEAFF. The chain combines TRBV4-1 with TRBJ1-1, with unresolved D. Trimming removed 1 base from V and 2 bases from J, with 17 bases in between. Germline CDR1 reads MGHRA; CDR2 reads YSYEKL. This CDR3 has 17 residues.

The table lists this clonotype with a few counts. One junction end does not reproduce the germline sequence, and a read error may be involved. V is TRBV12-3 or TRBV12-4 and J is TRBJ1-3; D not certain. The CDR3 sequence is 15 residues long. The CDR3 reads CASSVDGRSENTIYF. The CDR3 DNA reads as TGTGCCAGCAGCGTGGACGGACGCTCTGAAAACACCATATATTTT.